This T cell receptor (beta chain) was sequenced in a study of blood T cell dynamics during melanoma immunotherapy. Study in general: Standard first-line treatment here was pembrolizumab or nivolumab plus ipilimumab in metastatic melanoma.

Each bulk PBMC sample had about 350 ng DNA loaded. The table came from immunoSEQ multiplex PCR; TCRdb's copy has only in-frame clones and leaves some out. The profile covers about 19,000 clones, with roughly 85% appearing a single time and approximately 8% taken by the ten largest. As to time point: week 3, after first cycle of checkpoint inhibitor. CDR1 MDHEN and CDR2 SYDVKM come from the germline V gene. V lost 4 bases and J lost 4, with 8 bases in between. The CDR3 is made up of 13 amino acids. This clonotype was obtained from a human donor with melanoma. The chain carries TRBV28 and TRBJ2-1, with D unclear. Sequencing was performed on blood, taken from a patient treated with checkpoint blockade. The CDR3 protein is CASSSGRYNEQFF. The CDR3 nucleotides are TGTGCCAGCAGTTCAGGAAGATACAATGAGCAGTTCTTC.